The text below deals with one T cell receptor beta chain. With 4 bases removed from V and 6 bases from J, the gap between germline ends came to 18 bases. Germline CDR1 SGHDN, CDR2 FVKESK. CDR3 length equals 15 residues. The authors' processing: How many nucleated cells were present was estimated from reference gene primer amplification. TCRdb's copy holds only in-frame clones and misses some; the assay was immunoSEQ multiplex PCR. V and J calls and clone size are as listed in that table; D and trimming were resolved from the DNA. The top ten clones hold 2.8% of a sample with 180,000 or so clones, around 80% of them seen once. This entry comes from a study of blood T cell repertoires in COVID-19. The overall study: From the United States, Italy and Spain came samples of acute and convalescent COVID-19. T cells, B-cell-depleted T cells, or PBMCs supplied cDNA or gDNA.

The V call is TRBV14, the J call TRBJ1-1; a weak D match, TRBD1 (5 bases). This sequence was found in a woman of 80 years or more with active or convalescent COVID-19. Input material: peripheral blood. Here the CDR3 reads CASSLQGAWSAEAFF. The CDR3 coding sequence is TGTGCCAGCAGCCTCCAAGGGGCCTGGAGCGCTGAAGCTTTCTTT.